Listed here is a single T cell receptor beta chain. The antigen remains unidentified. The entry originates in a study of PD-1 blockade in classical Hodgkin lymphoma. Study results and limitations: CD4+ TCR diversity, unlike CD8+, rose significantly by C4D1.

TCRdb's table, derived via immunoSEQ multiplex PCR, lists solely in-frame clones and lacks some. Among just under 45,000 clones, just over 65% were seen once, and the ten largest hold approximately 3%. As to time point: cycle 4 day 1 (C4D1), after about 6 weeks of nivolumab. Each of the patients experienced relapse following autologous stem cell transplantation, and their brentuximab vedotin exposure differed. V lost 5 bases and J lost 7, with 14 bases in between. The length of the CDR3 is 13 residues. Germline V CDR1 and CDR2: SGHVS, FQNEAQ. This receptor was obtained from a human donor with classical Hodgkin lymphoma. The material sequenced was peripheral blood mononuclear cells (PBMCs), taken before the fourth cycle of nivolumab. The chain joins TRBV7-8 to TRBJ1-2; D gene uncertain. The CDR3 spells CASSLLDDGGYTF. The CDR3, as DNA: TGTGCCAGCAGCCTTTTGGACGATGGTGGCTACACCTTC.